In this sample, the clone carrying this T cell receptor beta chain turned up a few times. Its specificity is not known. This record belongs to a study of T cells after yellow fever vaccination. Study-level background: Libraries from low-cell-number fractions were prepared with the SMART-Seq v4 Ultra Low Input RNA kit.

Study outcomes and limitations: Researchers noted that a small share of clonotypes showed up in both CD4 and CD8 compartments.

TCRdb independently ran MiXCR on the 5' RACE reads; one entry per CDR3 protein. Seen here are approximately 550,000 distinct CDR3 sequences, about 14% observed once, and the top ten hold over 12%. The sequencing used PBMCs, collected on the day of the yellow fever booster vaccination. This TCR was recovered from a man aged 25 to 40 who received the YFV17D yellow fever vaccine.

The CDR3: CSVEDGSDYEQYF. Here the CDR3 DNA reads TGCAGCGTTGAAGATGGGTCAGACTACGAGCAGTACTTC. V usage is TRBV29-1 and J usage is TRBJ2-7; D gene ambiguous. V was pared by 0 bases and J by 3 bases, with 9 bases between. CDR1 and CDR2 (germline): SQVTM, ANQGSEA. This CDR3 spans 13 amino acids.